This section outlines one TCR beta chain sequence together with its context. This sample is drawn from a study of blood T cell repertoires in COVID-19. Across the study: The United States, Italy and Spain supplied acute and convalescent COVID-19 samples. T cells, B-cell-depleted T cells, or PBMCs provided the cDNA or gDNA that served as material.

There are 16 residues in the CDR3. V trimming: 1 base; J trimming: 5 bases; junction bases outside the gene matches: 7. In germline, CDR1 is SGHAT, CDR2 FQNNGV. In the original workflow: Estimated nucleated cell counts came from reference gene primer amplification. Sequencing was performed with immunoSEQ multiplex PCR; in TCRdb, only in-frame clones are kept and a portion is missing. D and trimming were read from the DNA, whereas the V and J calls and clone size are those reported in that table. Among under 130,000 clones listed, over 75% were seen once. The specimen was peripheral blood. The sequence was obtained from a human donor in a cohort sampled during active or convalescent COVID-19. The chain links TRBV11-2 to TRBJ2-3; 9 bases fit TRBD2. The CDR3 DNA follows: TGTGCCAGCAGCTTAGTGGGTAGCGGGGGCGGAGATACGCAGTATTTT. As protein: CASSLVGSGGGDTQYF.